These 13 T cell receptor beta chains originate from one sample sequenced in a study of long-term antiretroviral therapy in people with HIV. Survey-level resolution applied to immunoSEQ assay v3.0. The assay was immunoSEQ multiplex PCR, and TCRdb's table has in-frame clones only and misses some. The sample shows over 30,000 clones, 60% to 85% of them seen only once. This sample comprised unsorted PBMCs, obtained 3.1 years after starting antiretroviral therapy. These receptors were taken from a woman in her forties or fifties with HIV.

V gene TRBV5-1 combines with J gene TRBJ2-2, with D uncertain. The CDR3 runs 14 residues. Germline loops: CDR1 SGHRS, CDR2 YFSETQ. Trimming took 7 bases from V and 1 from J, leaving 11 bases between them. The CDR3 coding sequence is TGCGCCAGCGCGGTCGCGCAGAACACCGGGGAGCTGTTTTTT. It translates to CASAVAQNTGELFF.

The chain has TRBV27 and TRBJ2-7, with D perhaps matching TRBD1 (5 bases). The V gene lost 3 bases and the J gene lost 5 bases, with 11 bases spanning the gap. This CDR3 is built from 13 residues. Germline assignment: CDR1 MNHEY and CDR2 SMNVEV (reference sequence). The CDR3 loop is CASSFSGINEQYF. CDR3 sequence (DNA): TGTGCCAGCAGTTTTTCAGGGATCAACGAGCAGTACTTC.

V and J are TRBV30 and TRBJ2-3; 8 nucleotides align to TRBD2. CDR3 length equals 15 residues. After removal of 7 bases from V and 2 bases from J, the junction contained 11 bases not matched to a gene. Germline values: CDR1 GTSNPN, CDR2 SVGIG (reference sequence). The CDR3 protein is CAYTTRTSPTDTQYF. The DNA for the CDR3 is TGTGCCTATACCACGCGGACTAGCCCCACAGATACGCAGTATTTT.

This rearrangement joins TRBV6-1 to TRBJ1-1, with 10 nucleotides matching TRBD1. Germline CDR1 MNHNS, CDR2 SASEGT. The V and J ends lost 8 bases and 1 base, in that order; junction bases with no gene match: 7. The CDR3 runs 15 residues. CDR3 nucleotides: TGTGCCAGCTGTGGGACAGGGGTAGGGAACACTGAAGCTTTCTTT. Translated, it gives CASCGTGVGNTEAFF.

This clone was picked up one time. The chain recombines TRBV30 with TRBJ1-3; TRBD1 is a possible D gene (5 bases). This CDR3 region has 14 residues. The ends were cut back, 4 bases at V and 0 bases at J, with 10 bases in the middle. The germline V gene encodes CDR1 GTSNPN and CDR2 SVGIG (reference sequence). DNA of the CDR3: TGTGCCTGGAAGCAGGGCTTCTCTGGAAACACCATATATTTT. Amino acid sequence: CAWKQGFSGNTIYF.

The chain carries TRBV7-2 and TRBJ1-5; 7 nucleotides agree with TRBD1. The CDR3 has 14 residues. The J segment lost 1 base and the V segment lost 4 bases, leaving 1 base of the junction unmatched. CDR1 and CDR2 from the germline V gene are SGHTA and FQGNSA. As DNA, the CDR3 is TGTGCCAGCAGCTCGACAGGGAGCAATCAGCCCCAGCATTTT. Amino acids: CASSSTGSNQPQHF.

This chain joins TRBV15 and TRBJ1-1; D call uncertain. CDR3 length equals 14 residues. Trimming stripped 7 bases from V and 6 bases from J, with 18 bases between. Germline CDR1 is LNHNV and CDR2 is YYDKDF (reference sequence). For the CDR3, the DNA is TGTGCCACCACGAGTTGGGTTCTCAGAGCTGAAGCTTTCTTT. Translation: CATTSWVLRAEAFF.

With respect to this clone: Other DNA sequences from this sample encode an identical CDR3 as well. The gene calls are TRBV5-1 and TRBJ2-5, with D perhaps given as TRBD1 or TRBD2 (6 bases each). Trimming cost V 0 bases and J 2 bases, with 8 bases left between them. The CDR3 runs to 14 residues. The V gene's germline CDR1 is SGHRS and CDR2 YFSETQ. The DNA for the CDR3 is TGCGCCAGCAGCTTGGAAGGGGGGCAAGAGACCCAGTACTTC. This sequence encodes CASSLEGGQETQYF.

The chain links TRBV5-6 to TRBJ2-1; D perhaps matches TRBD1 (6 bases). The CDR3 spans 13 residues. The V end lost 1 base, the J end lost 9 bases, and 11 bases lay between the germline ends. Germline V CDR1 and CDR2: SGHDT, YYEEEE. DNA for the CDR3: TGTGCCAGCAGCTTGACAGGGTTGGGTGAGCAGTTCTTC. As protein: CASSLTGLGEQFF.

This rearrangement joins TRBV2 to TRBJ2-2; D unclear. Germline loops: CDR1 SNHLY, CDR2 FYNNEI. The CDR3 has 14 residues. V shed 3 bases and J shed 4 bases, with 9 bases lying between them. CDR3 sequence (DNA): TGTGCCAGCAGTGACGCAGGAGCCACCGGGGAGCTGTTTTTT. Its translation is CASSDAGATGELFF.

This clone was recorded a few times. The chain links TRBV6-1 to TRBJ1-5, with D possibly TRBD1 on 5 matching bases. Germline values: CDR1 MNHNS, CDR2 SASEGT. The CDR3 has 14 residues. The V and J ends lost 3 bases and 2 bases respectively, with 8 bases between them. CDR3 DNA: TGTGCCAGCAGTGACCCGACAGGCAATCAGCCCCAGCATTTT. Its translation: CASSDPTGNQPQHF.

This rearrangement joins TRBV4-1 to TRBJ2-1; a weak D match, TRBD2 (6 bases). CDR3 length: 14 amino acids. V lost 4 bases, J lost 3 bases, and 10 bases lay in between. The germline V gene has CDR1 MGHRA and CDR2 YSYEKL. The CDR3 DNA follows: TGCGCCAGCAGCCCAATGACTAGCTACAATGAGCAGTTCTTC. Encoded protein: CASSPMTSYNEQFF.

V usage is TRBV14 and J usage is TRBJ1-3, with D hard to call. Trimming stripped 1 base from V and 0 bases from J, with 7 bases between. The CDR3 extends over 15 amino acids. Germline V gene sequence: CDR1 SGHDN, CDR2 FVKESK. The CDR3 DNA is TGTGCCAGCAGCCAAGGGTTGTTCTCTGGAAACACCATATATTTT. This gives the protein CASSQGLFSGNTIYF.